These 4 T cell receptor beta chains share one sample of origin, sequenced in a study of T-cell memory formation after mild COVID-19. TCRdb analysed the 5' RACE reads with MiXCR anew, one entry per CDR3 protein. Counted here are about 470,000 distinct CDR3 sequences, approximately 25% occurring once; the ten biggest clones make up under 15%. Sequenced sample: PBMCs or a T cell subset sorted from them (not recorded which). All receptors come from an adult woman who had mild COVID-19 (a few samples of this study predate the infection). Cell type and time point are not known.

This clonotype was detected only a few times. CDR3 sequence: CASSPPGEEAFF. The CDR3 nucleotides read TGTGCCAGCTCACCTCCGGGGGAGGAGGCTTTCTTT. This sequence joins TRBV18 and TRBJ1-1; possibly TRBD1 for D (5 bases). The V gene's germline CDR1 is KGHSH and CDR2 LQKENI. This CDR3 is built from 12 residues. The V end was cut by 3 bases, the J end by 11 bases, with 13 bases between.

This clonotype showed up just a few times. CDR3 sequence: CASSFSGGAYYEQYF. The DNA of the CDR3 is TGTGCCAGCAGCTTTAGCGGGGGGGCCTATTACGAGCAGTACTTC. The chain links TRBV5-5 to TRBJ2-7, with TRBD2 identical over 11 bases. CDR3 length equals 15 residues. V trimming: 2 bases; J trimming: 4 bases; junction bases outside the gene matches: 5. Germline assignment: CDR1 SGHKS and CDR2 YYEKEE (reference sequence).

This clonotype turned up a few times. The chain joins TRBV7-9 to TRBJ1-5, with a possible D match to TRBD1 (6 bases). The V and J ends lost 1 base and 2 bases respectively, with 9 bases between them. This CDR3 contains 15 residues. In germline, CDR1 is SEHNR, CDR2 FQNEAQ (reference sequence). Here the CDR3 DNA reads TGTGCCAGCAGCTTAGGGGCAGGGGGCAATCAGCCCCAGCATTTT. It codes for CASSLGAGGNQPQHF.

V gene TRBV7-8 combines with J gene TRBJ1-4; TRBD1 agrees at 7 bases. V lost 5 bases to trimming and J lost 5 bases; unmatched junction nucleotides: 5. CDR1 is SGHVS and CDR2 is FQNEAQ in the germline V gene. The CDR3 loop spans 14 amino acids. The CDR3 sequence is CASSKQGSNEKLFF. CDR3 nucleotide sequence: TGTGCCAGCAGCAAACAGGGGTCGAATGAAAAACTGTTTTTT.